These 19 T cell receptor beta chains were all obtained from the same sample, sequenced in a study of blood T cell repertoires in COVID-19 (dated by TCRdb to the early 2020s). Library preparation was by the immunoSEQ multiplex PCR assay. The clones in this table, taken by TCRdb from immuneACCESS, are in-frame only. Not every clone is retained; where verified, under half of the shortfall comes from an unresolved V gene, and the cause of the rest is unknown. This sample holds about 180,000 clones; approximately 85% were observed only once. The top ten clones comprise more than 5% of the sample. Input material: PBMCs or T cells enriched from blood (not recorded which). The receptors were gathered from a man aged 40-49 years who had recovered from COVID-19.

J is TRBJ1-2 and V is TRBV4-1, with D perhaps matching TRBD1 (6 bases). Trimming took off 4 bases at V and 2 bases at J, with 11 bases between the two ends. The CDR3 has 14 amino acids. Germline values: CDR1 MGHRA, CDR2 YSYEKL. Here the CDR3 DNA reads TGCGCCAGCAGCCTCTCAGGGGCCAACTATGGCTACACCTTC. It yields the protein CASSLSGANYGYTF.

V is TRBV5-5 and J is TRBJ2-1, with D maybe TRBD2 (6 bases). V shed 0 bases and J shed 10 bases, with 11 bases lying between them. CDR1 and CDR2 from the germline V gene are SGHKS and YYEKEE (reference sequence). CDR3 length: 13 residues. The CDR3, as DNA: TGTGCCAGCAGCTTGGTTCAGGGAGGCGAGCAGTTCTTC. Protein: CASSLVQGGEQFF.

Written as DNA, the CDR3 is TGTGCCAGCAGTGAACAGGAAGAAGGCTACACCTTC. Its translation is CASSEQEEGYTF. This rearrangement joins TRBV2 to TRBJ1-2; D ambiguous. V lost 2 bases, J lost 8 bases, and 9 bases lay in between. The CDR3 contains 12 residues. Germline loops: CDR1 SNHLY, CDR2 FYNNEI.

The J gene is TRBJ1-1, the V gene TRBV5-8; D unresolved. Trimming shortened V by 4 bases and J by 4 bases, and 8 bases separated the two germline ends. The CDR3 is 12 residues long. CDR1 and CDR2 from the germline V gene are SGHTS and YDEGEE. The CDR3 reads CASSREFTEAFF. The CDR3 nucleotides are TGTGCCAGCAGCCGGGAGTTCACTGAAGCTTTCTTT. Filled out from reference TRBV5-8 and TRBJ1-1, the complete variable domain reads EAGVTQSPTHLIKTRGQQATLRCSPISGHTSVYWYQQALGLGLQFLLWYDEGEERNRGNFPPRFSGRQFPNYSSELNVNALELEDSALYLCASSREFTEAFFGQGTRLTVV.

The rearrangement uses TRBV3-1 (or the pseudogene TRBV3-2) and TRBJ2-1, with 11 positions matching TRBD2. CDR1 is LGHDT and CDR2 is YNNKEL in the germline V gene (reference sequence). This CDR3 comprises 13 residues. With V trimmed by 3 bases and J by 9 bases, 1 base remained unmatched. CDR3 in DNA: TGTGCCAGCAGCCAGGGACTAGCGGCTGAGCAGTTCTTC. It is translated as CASSQGLAAEQFF.

This chain joins TRBV9 and TRBJ2-2; D may be TRBD1 (5 bases). The CDR3 is 15 amino acids. Germline CDR1 and CDR2: SGDLS and YYNGEE. With 4 bases removed from V and 7 bases from J, the gap between germline ends came to 17 bases. The CDR3 is CASSPYQGMSGELFF. The CDR3 DNA reads as TGTGCCAGCAGCCCCTACCAGGGTATGAGCGGGGAGCTGTTTTTT.

The chain links TRBV27 to TRBJ1-5; 10 bases are shared with TRBD1. Germline values: CDR1 MNHEY, CDR2 SMNVEV (reference sequence). V gave up 7 bases and J gave up 4 bases; unmatched junction bases: 13. This CDR3 comprises 17 residues. CDR3 bases: TGTGCCAGCACACCCGACAGGGGGCGACGAAAGAATCAGCCCCAGCATTTT. It codes for CASTPDRGRRKNQPQHF.

The genes are TRBV13 and TRBJ1-2, with D tentatively TRBD1 (6 bases). Trimming left V 4 bases short and J 8 bases short, with 17 bases between. The germline V gene encodes CDR1 PRHDT and CDR2 FYEKMQ (reference sequence). The CDR3 spans 14 residues. CDR3 sequence reads: CASSSGAGAEGYTF. The CDR3, as DNA: TGTGCCAGCAGCTCAGGGGCAGGGGCGGAGGGCTACACCTTC.

This rearrangement joins TRBV11-3 to TRBJ2-5; 10 bases are a match to TRBD1. CDR3 length: 17 residues. Trimming cost V 4 bases and J 5 bases; bases outside gene matches: 13. Germline CDR1 reads SGHNT; CDR2 reads YENEEA. CDR3 region: CASSSGPGQGGKETQYF. CDR3 bases: TGTGCCAGCAGCTCCGGTCCTGGACAGGGGGGGAAGGAGACCCAGTACTTC.

V usage is TRBV5-5 and J usage is TRBJ2-3; D unclear. Germline lookup yields CDR1 SGHKS and CDR2 YYEKEE (reference sequence). V lost 0 bases and J 1 base, leaving 9 bases between the germline ends. The CDR3 is made up of 15 amino acids. For the CDR3, the DNA is TGTGCCAGCAGCTTGGTAGGTCAGGGCACAGATACGCAGTATTTT. Translated: CASSLVGQGTDTQYF.

The chain links TRBV21-1 to TRBJ1-1. TRBV21-1 is noted as a pseudogene. This CDR3 spans 15 amino acids. The CDR3 bases are TGTGCCAGCAGCACTCCCACGGGTGGGAACACTGAAGCTTTCTTT. Protein product: CASSTPTGGNTEAFF.

The genes are TRBV6-5 and TRBJ1-2; possible D gene TRBD1, 6 bases. This CDR3 spans 13 amino acids. Germline lookup yields CDR1 MNHEY and CDR2 SVGAGI. V lost 0 bases and J lost 4, with 6 bases in between. The CDR3 here is CASSYSTGYGYTF. CDR3 coding DNA: TGTGCCAGCAGTTACTCGACAGGCTATGGCTACACCTTC.

Regarding this clone: The junction shows a germline mismatch at one end, possibly a read error. This chain joins TRBV27 and TRBJ1-2, with a tentative D call TRBD1 (6 bases). Germline CDR1 reads MNHEY; CDR2 reads SMNVEV (reference sequence). The CDR3 is 14 amino acids. The CDR3 loop reads CASSLTSGVGGHTF. CDR3 DNA sequence: TGTGCCAGCAGTCTAACCTCAGGGGTTGGTGGCCACACCTTC.

For the CDR3, the DNA is TGTGCCAGCAGCCAAGATCCCCCTAGCGGGAATCCGCAGTTCTTC. Protein product: CASSQDPPSGNPQFF. The rearrangement uses TRBV14 and TRBJ2-1, with 9 bases matching TRBD2. The ends lost 0 bases at V and 12 bases at J; junction bases unmatched: 9. The germline V gene has CDR1 SGHDN and CDR2 FVKESK. The CDR3 sequence is 15 residues long.

The V gene is TRBV18, the J gene TRBJ1-4; D unclear. This CDR3 contains 12 residues. V dropped 3 bases and J dropped 8 bases, with 7 bases sitting between them. The germline CDR1 and CDR2 sequences are KGHSH and LQKENI. This CDR3 is CASSPSQEKLFF. The CDR3 nucleotides are TGTGCCAGCTCACCTTCACAGGAAAAACTGTTTTTT.

This rearrangement joins TRBV7-2 to TRBJ2-7; D is ambiguous. Germline CDR1 SGHTA, CDR2 FQGNSA. The CDR3 has 13 residues. Deletions cut 6 bases from V and 5 bases from J, with 14 bases between. The CDR3 DNA reads TGTGCCAGCAGTCCTAGTCCCATGGACGAGCAGTACTTC. Its protein is CASSPSPMDEQYF.

The rearrangement uses TRBV4-2 and TRBJ1-3; a weak D match, TRBD1 (5 bases). The CDR3 is 17 residues long. V gave up 0 bases and J gave up 0 bases, with 12 bases separating them. Germline V gene data show CDR1 as LGHNA and CDR2 as YNFKEQ. CDR3 DNA: TGTGCCAGCAGCCAAGATCCAGGGTCCGGCTCTGGAAACACCATATATTTT. Protein sequence: CASSQDPGSGSGNTIYF.

This chain joins TRBV2 and TRBJ2-1; the D gene is possibly TRBD1 (5 bases). Trimming left V 7 bases short and J 8 bases short, with 18 bases between. Germline values: CDR1 SNHLY, CDR2 FYNNEI. This CDR3 is 14 amino acids long. In DNA, the CDR3 is TGTGCCAGCAACCCAGCCCGCCACAGGTATGAGCAGTTCTTC. This encodes CASNPARHRYEQFF.

CDR3 in amino acids: CASSPDSGSYNEQFF. CDR3 coding DNA: TGTGCCAGCAGCCCAGACTCCGGCTCCTACAATGAGCAGTTCTTC. The chain is built from TRBV13 and TRBJ2-1; the D is unclear. This CDR3 contains 15 residues. Germline V gene data show CDR1 as PRHDT and CDR2 as FYEKMQ (reference sequence). Trimming cost V 5 bases and J 0 bases, with 11 bases left between them. Using reference TRBV13 and TRBJ2-1 for the parts outside the CDR3, the full variable domain is AAGVIQSPRHLIKEKRETATLKCYPIPRHDTVYWYQQGPGQDPQFLISFYEKMQSDKGSIPDRFSAQQFSDYHSELNMSSLELGDSALYFCASSPDSGSYNEQFFGPGTRLTVL.